One and the same sample provided the 25 T cell receptor beta chains below, sequenced in a study of blood T cells in healthy people across ages. The use of a sample-barcoded 5' primer and a J-beta primer mix characterized a second PCR of 7 to 11 cycles. TCRdb reprocessed the 5' RACE reads via MiXCR and lists one record per CDR3 protein. This sample has about 1.4 million distinct CDR3 sequences, with 45% to 70% found just once. What was sequenced was blood. The receptors come from a man in his late teens or twenties in good health.

V and J are TRBV6-2 or TRBV6-3 and TRBJ2-7, with D possibly matching TRBD2 (6 bases). From germline, CDR1 is MNHEY and CDR2 SVGEGT. CDR3 length: 12 amino acids. CDR3 sequence: CVTGEFAYEQYF. The CDR3 nucleotides read TGTGTAACGGGGGAATTCGCCTACGAGCAGTACTTC.

The chain couples TRBV4-1 to TRBJ2-1; possibly TRBD1 for D (6 bases). Trimming took 4 bases from V and 4 from J, leaving 14 bases between them. This CDR3 is 15 amino acids long. From germline, CDR1 is MGHRA and CDR2 YSYEKL. The CDR3 bases are TGCGCCAGCAGCCGAGAGCCGGACAGTTACAATGAGCAGTTCTTC. Translating it yields CASSREPDSYNEQFF.

The rearrangement joins TRBV7-9 to TRBJ2-2; tentatively, D is TRBD2 (5 bases). The CDR3 consists of 13 residues. V dropped 8 bases and J dropped 2 bases, with 9 bases sitting between them. Germline values: CDR1 SEHNR, CDR2 FQNEAQ (reference sequence). This CDR3 is CASEGGNTGELFF. DNA of the CDR3: TGTGCCAGCGAGGGTGGAAACACCGGGGAGCTGTTTTTT. The whole variable domain, filled in from reference TRBV7-9 and TRBJ2-2, reads DTGVSQNPRHKITKRGQNVTFRCDPISEHNRLYWYRQTLGQGPEFLTYFQNEAQLEKSRLLSDRFSAERPKGSFSTLEIQRTEQGDSAMYLCASEGGNTGELFFGEGSRLTVL.

The chain combines TRBV6-2 or TRBV6-3 with TRBJ1-6, with unresolved D. CDR3 length equals 11 residues. V lost 6 bases and J lost 9, with 6 bases in between. The germline gives CDR1 MNHEY, CDR2 SVGEGT. The CDR3 DNA follows: TGTGCCAGCAGAAGTAGTTCACCCCTCCACTTT. Translation: CASRSSSPLHF.

DNA of the CDR3: TGCGCCAGCAGCCAAGATCCAGGGGGGACCCACCAGGCCTACGAGCAGTACTTC. This encodes CASSQDPGGTHQAYEQYF. This chain connects TRBV4-1 to TRBJ2-4, with a tentative D call TRBD1 (7 bases). The J call may not be correct, given that the DNA end is closer to TRBJ2-7. The CDR3 spans 18 residues. The germline gives CDR1 MGHRA, CDR2 YSYEKL.

This clonotype has just one count. The chain is built from TRBV7-2 and TRBJ2-3, with 11 bases identical to TRBD1. V shed 8 bases and J 6 bases; nucleotides not matched to a gene: 7. The CDR3 runs to 14 residues. Germline assignment: CDR1 SGHTA and CDR2 FQGNSA. For the CDR3, the DNA is TGTGCCAGCGAAAACTGGGACAGGGGGGATACGCAGTATTTT. This encodes CASENWDRGDTQYF.

The V gene is TRBV10-3, the J gene TRBJ1-6, with D hard to call. The CDR3 has 12 amino acids. Germline CDR1 reads ENHRY; CDR2 reads SYGVKD. V dropped 2 bases and J dropped 7 bases, with 3 bases sitting between them. The CDR3 DNA follows: TGTGCCATCAGTGAGATGAATTCACCCCTCCACTTT. Its protein is CAISEMNSPLHF.

The V gene is TRBV6-1, the J gene TRBJ1-2; D unclear. The CDR3 is 19 amino acids. Trimming shortened V by 5 bases and J by 0 bases, and 25 bases separated the two germline ends. Germline V gene sequence: CDR1 MNHNS, CDR2 SASEGT. CDR3 DNA sequence: TGTGCCAGCAGTCGGACTTCTGAGACGGGCGCTCTAGCTAACTATGGCTACACCTTC. It codes for CASSRTSETGALANYGYTF.

This clonotype appeared a few times. J is TRBJ1-6 and V is TRBV20-1; no firm D call. The germline CDR1 and CDR2 sequences are DFQATT and SNEGSKA (reference sequence). Trimming cost V 0 bases and J 10 bases, with 4 bases left between them. This CDR3 is built from 11 residues. The CDR3 DNA reads TGCAGTGCTAGAGATTCCTCACCCCTCCACTTT. Translating gives CSARDSSPLHF.

A few counts support this clonotype. The V call is TRBV7-2, the J call TRBJ2-3; D perhaps matches TRBD2 (5 bases). The CDR3 length is 16 residues. Germline CDR1 SGHTA, CDR2 FQGNSA. Trimming took 1 base from V and 1 from J, leaving 12 bases between them. CDR3 in DNA: TGTGCCAGCAGCTTAGGTCCGGGGTACGGCACAGATACGCAGTATTTT. Translated: CASSLGPGYGTDTQYF. Complete variable domain (other parts from reference TRBV7-2 and TRBJ2-3): GAGVSQSPSNKVTEKGKDVELRCDPISGHTALYWYRQSLGQGLEFLIYFQGNSAPDKSGLPSDRFSAERTGGSVSTLTIQRTQQEDSAVYLCASSLGPGYGTDTQYFGPGTRLTVL.

The J gene is TRBJ2-4, the V gene TRBV10-3, with 9 positions matching TRBD1. V was clipped by 6 bases and J by 3 bases; unmatched bases: 6. In germline, CDR1 is ENHRY, CDR2 SYGVKD. The CDR3 loop spans 15 amino acids. CDR3 protein: CAISEEGQGKNIQYF. The CDR3 DNA sequence: TGTGCCATCAGCGAAGAGGGACAGGGCAAAAACATTCAGTACTTC.

This clonotype appeared many times. The chain recombines TRBV20-1 with TRBJ2-5; TRBD2 matches at 7 bases. CDR1 and CDR2 (germline): DFQATT, SNEGSKA (reference sequence). Unmatched junction bases numbered 2, after V lost 2 bases and J lost 5 bases. CDR3 length: 12 residues. The CDR3 protein is CSARQGGETQYF. DNA for the CDR3: TGCAGTGCTAGACAGGGAGGGGAGACCCAGTACTTC.

The chain recombines TRBV7-8 with TRBJ2-7; perhaps TRBD1 as D (6 bases). Germline CDR1 and CDR2: SGHVS and FQNEAQ. Trimming removed 5 bases from V and 2 bases from J, with 19 bases in between. The CDR3 extends over 16 amino acids. The DNA of the CDR3 is TGTGCCAGCAGCACCCGACAGGAACCCTCTGCCTACGAGCAGTACTTC. Protein product: CASSTRQEPSAYEQYF.

As DNA, the CDR3 is TGCGCCAGCAGCCAACCTCAGGGGGGTAACACTGAAGCTTTCTTT. This codes for CASSQPQGGNTEAFF. V usage is TRBV4-1 and J usage is TRBJ1-1; 7 bases fit TRBD1. The germline gives CDR1 MGHRA, CDR2 YSYEKL. The CDR3 has 15 amino acids. Trimming removed 2 bases from V and 2 bases from J; junction bases left unmatched: 5.

The table lists this clonotype with a count of one. V is TRBV4-1 and J is TRBJ1-6, with D tentatively TRBD1 (6 bases). This CDR3 has 16 residues. Germline V gene sequence: CDR1 MGHRA, CDR2 YSYEKL. With 1 base removed from V and 2 bases from J, the gap between germline ends came to 9 bases. The CDR3 spells CASSQAQGTYNSPLHF. The CDR3 DNA follows: TGCGCCAGCAGCCAAGCACAGGGCACCTATAATTCACCCCTCCACTTT.

In regard to this clonotype: Mismatch with germline at one junction end may stem from a read error. V gene TRBV2 combines with J gene TRBJ2-1, with D perhaps matching TRBD1 or TRBD2 (5 bases each). The length of the CDR3 is 15 residues. CDR1 and CDR2 (germline): SNHLY, FYNNEI. The CDR3 reads CASSATGTGSYEQFF. DNA of the CDR3: TGCGCCAGCAGTGCCACGGGGACGGGCAGTTATGAGCAGTTCTTC.

The CDR3 nucleotides read TGTGCCAGCAGACCGGGACTAGCGGGAGCCGGGGAGCTGTTTTTT. It codes for CASRPGLAGAGELFF. This rearrangement joins TRBV12-3 or TRBV12-4 to TRBJ2-2; 14 positions agree with TRBD2. The junction had 3 bases not matched to a gene; V was cut back by 6 bases and J by 6 bases. The CDR3 runs 15 residues.

This sequence joins TRBV3-1 and TRBJ1-2; D unclear. CDR1 is LGHDT and CDR2 is YNNKEL in the germline V gene (reference sequence). This CDR3 has 14 residues. V lost 0 bases, J lost 8 bases, and 13 bases lay in between. The CDR3 is CASSQERPSGGYTF. DNA of the CDR3: TGTGCCAGCAGCCAAGAACGTCCCTCCGGGGGCTACACCTTC.

The genes are TRBV28 and TRBJ1-5; D is possibly TRBD1 (5 bases). Germline-derived CDR1 and CDR2 are MDHEN and SYDVKM. V was shortened by 8 bases and J by 0 bases, with 20 bases between the two germline ends. The CDR3 runs to 17 residues. CDR3 amino acids: CASGGGGKDYSNQPQHF. The CDR3 coding sequence is TGTGCCAGCGGGGGGGGAGGGAAGGATTATAGCAATCAGCCCCAGCATTTT.

This clonotype was seen only a few times. The V and J genes are TRBV7-2 and TRBJ1-1, with D unclear. This CDR3 comprises 12 residues. CDR1 and CDR2 (germline): SGHTA, FQGNSA. V gave up 3 bases and J gave up 7 bases, with 9 bases separating them. This CDR3 reads CASSFLGSEAFF. Here the CDR3 DNA reads TGTGCCAGCAGCTTCTTAGGGAGTGAAGCTTTCTTT.

This clonotype was detected once. The V call is TRBV9, the J call TRBJ2-5; D may be TRBD2 (5 bases). V lost 2 bases and J 5 bases, leaving 13 bases between the germline ends. This CDR3 has 14 residues. Germline V CDR1 and CDR2: SGDLS, YYNGEE. CDR3 region: CASSVDASWETQYF. The CDR3 bases are TGTGCCAGCAGCGTGGATGCTAGCTGGGAGACCCAGTACTTC.

V is TRBV14 and J is TRBJ2-3; 7 bases fit TRBD1. The CDR3 spans 15 residues. The trim removed 1 base at V and 5 bases at J, leaving 6 bases unmatched. Per germline, CDR1 SGHDN and CDR2 FVKESK. CDR3 DNA sequence: TGTGCCAGCAGCCAAGTGAGGGGGCTTGGAGATACGCAGTATTTT. Protein sequence: CASSQVRGLGDTQYF.

This chain uses TRBV4-2 with TRBJ2-1; TRBD2 aligns across 8 bases. Germline assignment: CDR1 LGHNA and CDR2 YNFKEQ. The junction had 5 bases not matched to a gene; V was cut back by 1 base and J by 6 bases. This CDR3 is built from 15 residues. CDR3 sequence (DNA): TGTGCCAGCAGCCAAGGTAGCGGGGAACTCAATGAGCAGTTCTTC. Translating gives CASSQGSGELNEQFF.

The count of this clonotype is one. The rearrangement links TRBV7-2 to TRBJ1-5; D remains ambiguous. Germline CDR1 reads SGHTA; CDR2 reads FQGNSA. This CDR3 contains 15 residues. Trimming removed 5 bases from V and 0 bases from J, with 11 bases in between. As DNA, the CDR3 is TGTGCCAGCAGCCAAGATGGGATTAGCAATCAGCCCCAGCATTTT. Its translation: CASSQDGISNQPQHF.

This rearrangement joins TRBV27 to TRBJ2-3; D is uncertain. Trimming shortened V by 4 bases and J by 4 bases, and 9 bases separated the two germline ends. CDR3 length: 13 amino acids. CDR1 MNHEY and CDR2 SMNVEV come from the germline V gene (reference sequence). The CDR3 loop is CASSWAGPDTQYF. DNA of the CDR3: TGTGCCAGCAGTTGGGCCGGACCAGATACGCAGTATTTT.